This T cell receptor beta chain was profiled in a study of blood T cell repertoires in COVID-19. On the study more broadly: Sources were T cells, B-cell-depleted T cells, or PBMCs; the material itself was cDNA or gDNA.

The table came from immunoSEQ multiplex PCR; TCRdb's copy has only in-frame clones and leaves some out. The sample holds approximately 150,000 clones, approximately 80% seen once. A case of COVID-19 had been met by exposed participants within 2 weeks before study entry. Sequenced material: PBMCs or T cells enriched from blood (not recorded which). The clonotype originates from a man aged 65 to 79 who had been exposed to COVID-19.

The CDR3 coding sequence is TGTGCCAGCTCAGCTGCATCCGGGACAGGGGAAGCTTTCTTT. It codes for CASSAASGTGEAFF. The rearrangement joins TRBV18 to TRBJ1-1; 9 bases match TRBD1. V gave up 5 bases and J gave up 8 bases; unmatched junction bases: 9. The CDR3 has 14 residues. CDR1 and CDR2 (germline): KGHSH, LQKENI.